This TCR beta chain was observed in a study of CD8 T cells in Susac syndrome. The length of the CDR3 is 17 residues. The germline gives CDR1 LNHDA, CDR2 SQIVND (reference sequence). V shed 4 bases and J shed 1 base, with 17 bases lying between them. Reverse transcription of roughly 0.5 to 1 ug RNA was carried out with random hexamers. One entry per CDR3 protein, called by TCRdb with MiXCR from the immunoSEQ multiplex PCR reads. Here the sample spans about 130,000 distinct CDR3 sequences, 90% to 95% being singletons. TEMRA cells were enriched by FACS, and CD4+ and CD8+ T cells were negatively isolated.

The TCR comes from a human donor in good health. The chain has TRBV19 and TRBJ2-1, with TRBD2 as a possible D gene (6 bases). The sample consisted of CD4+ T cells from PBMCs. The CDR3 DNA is TGTGCCAGTAGTACCGTCCGGGGGTTGGGTTCCTACAATGAGCAGTTCTTC. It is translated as CASSTVRGLGSYNEQFF.